This TCR beta chain stems from a study of CD8 T cells in Susac syndrome. Whole-study results and caveats: The study's TCR sequencing and HLA analysis drew on a certain number of individuals. That number was acknowledged as relatively small.

CD8+ and CD4+ T cells from blood underwent TCR beta sequencing. FACS enriched CD8+ TEMRA cells, while bulk CD8+ and CD4+ were negatively isolated. A remark on this clonotype: The antigen is undetermined.

The V end lost 2 bases, the J end lost 3 bases, and 8 bases lay between the germline ends. CDR3 length equals 13 residues. Germline-derived CDR1 and CDR2 are SQVTM and ANQGSEA. Random hexamers were used to reverse transcribe an amount of about 0.5 to 1 ug RNA. TCRdb recomputed calls from the immunoSEQ multiplex PCR reads with MiXCR, one row per CDR3 protein. The sample consists of 110,000 or so distinct CDR3 sequences, around 97% of them appearing once. The rearrangement joins TRBV29-1 to TRBJ2-1, with D perhaps matching TRBD2 (6 bases). The sample was CD4+ T cells from PBMCs. This receptor was obtained from a human donor in good health. CDR3 nucleotide sequence: TGCAGCGTTGAACGGGGGTACTACAATGAGCAGTTCTTC. This translates into CSVERGYYNEQFF.